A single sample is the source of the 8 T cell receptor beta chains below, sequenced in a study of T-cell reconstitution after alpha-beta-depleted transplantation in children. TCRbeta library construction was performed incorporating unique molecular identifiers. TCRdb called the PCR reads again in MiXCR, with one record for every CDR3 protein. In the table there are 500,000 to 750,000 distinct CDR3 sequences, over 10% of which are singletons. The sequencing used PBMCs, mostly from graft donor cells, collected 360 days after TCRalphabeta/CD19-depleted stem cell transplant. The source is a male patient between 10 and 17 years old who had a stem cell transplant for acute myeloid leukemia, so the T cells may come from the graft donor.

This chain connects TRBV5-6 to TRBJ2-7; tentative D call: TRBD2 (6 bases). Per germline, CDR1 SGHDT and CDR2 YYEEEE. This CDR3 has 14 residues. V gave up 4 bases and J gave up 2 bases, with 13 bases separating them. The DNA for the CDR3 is TGTGCCAGCAGCCTTCCGGGGGTCCCCTACGAGCAGTACTTC. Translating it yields CASSLPGVPYEQYF.

The CDR3: CSVEGHPNTGELFF. The CDR3 region has the DNA TGCAGCGTGGAGGGACACCCGAACACCGGGGAGCTGTTTTTT. V and J are TRBV29-1 and TRBJ2-2; TRBD1 or TRBD2 may be the D gene (6 bases each). Germline assignment: CDR1 SQVTM and CDR2 ANQGSEA. V was clipped by 6 bases and J by 0 bases, with 11 bases between them. There are 14 residues in the CDR3.

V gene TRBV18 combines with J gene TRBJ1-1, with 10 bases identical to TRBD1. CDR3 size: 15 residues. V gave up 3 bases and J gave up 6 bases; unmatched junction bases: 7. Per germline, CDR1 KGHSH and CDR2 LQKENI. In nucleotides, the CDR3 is TGTGCCAGCTCACCGGGACAGGGGCGAGTAGCTGAAGCTTTCTTT. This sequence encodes CASSPGQGRVAEAFF.

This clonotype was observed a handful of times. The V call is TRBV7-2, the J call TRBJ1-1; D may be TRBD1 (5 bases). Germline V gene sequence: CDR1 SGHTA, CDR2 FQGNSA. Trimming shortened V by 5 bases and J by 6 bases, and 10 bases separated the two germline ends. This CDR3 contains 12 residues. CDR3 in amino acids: CASSLRGPEAFF. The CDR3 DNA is TGTGCCAGCAGCCTTCGGGGCCCTGAAGCTTTCTTT.

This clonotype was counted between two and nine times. The CDR3 nucleotides read TGCGCCAGCAGAACGACAGGGGGCTCCTACGAGCAGTACTTC. It is translated as CASRTTGGSYEQYF. The chain is built from TRBV5-1 and TRBJ2-7; 9 bases fit TRBD1. Germline V gives CDR1 SGHRS, CDR2 YFSETQ. CDR3 size: 14 residues. Trimming took 5 bases from V and 0 from J; bases not matched to a gene: 3.

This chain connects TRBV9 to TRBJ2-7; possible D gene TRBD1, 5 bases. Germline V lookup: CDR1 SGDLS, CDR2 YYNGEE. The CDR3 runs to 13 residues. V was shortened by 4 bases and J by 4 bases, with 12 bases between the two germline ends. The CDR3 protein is CASSRDPGYEQYF. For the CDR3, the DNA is TGTGCCAGCAGCCGCGACCCAGGGTACGAGCAGTACTTC.

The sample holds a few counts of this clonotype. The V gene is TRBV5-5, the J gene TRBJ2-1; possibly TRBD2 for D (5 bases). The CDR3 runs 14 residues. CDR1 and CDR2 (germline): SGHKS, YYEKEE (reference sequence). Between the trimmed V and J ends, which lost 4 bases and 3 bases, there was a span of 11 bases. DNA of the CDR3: TGTGCCAGCAGCCCCGGGGATGGCTACAATGAGCAGTTCTTC. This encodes CASSPGDGYNEQFF.

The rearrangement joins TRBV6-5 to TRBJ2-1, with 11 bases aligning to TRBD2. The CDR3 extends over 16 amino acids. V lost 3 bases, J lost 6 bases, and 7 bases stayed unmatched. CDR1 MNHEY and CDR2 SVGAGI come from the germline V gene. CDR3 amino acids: CASSYFLAGGLNEQFF. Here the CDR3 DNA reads TGTGCCAGCAGTTATTTTCTAGCGGGAGGCCTCAATGAGCAGTTCTTC.